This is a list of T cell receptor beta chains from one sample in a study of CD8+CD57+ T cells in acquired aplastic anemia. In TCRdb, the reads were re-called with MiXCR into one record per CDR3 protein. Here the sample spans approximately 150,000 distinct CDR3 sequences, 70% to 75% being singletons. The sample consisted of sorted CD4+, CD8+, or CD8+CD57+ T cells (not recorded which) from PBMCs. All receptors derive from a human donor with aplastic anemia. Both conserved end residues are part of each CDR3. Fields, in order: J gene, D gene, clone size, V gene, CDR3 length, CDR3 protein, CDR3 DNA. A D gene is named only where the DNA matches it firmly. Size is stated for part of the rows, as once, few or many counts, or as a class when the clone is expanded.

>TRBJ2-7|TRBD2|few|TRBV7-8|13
CASSLGGMWEQYF
TGTGCCAGCAGCCTCGGGGGGATGTGGGAGCAGTACTTC
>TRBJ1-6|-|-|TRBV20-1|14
CSGKGGGRNSPLHF
TGCAGTGGGAAAGGGGGGGGCAGGAATTCACCCCTCCACTTT
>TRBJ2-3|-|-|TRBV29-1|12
CSVRIITDTQYF
TGCAGCGTGAGGATTATCACAGATACGCAGTATTTT
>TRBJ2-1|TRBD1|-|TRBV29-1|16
CSVGGFRDSHNNEQFF
TGCAGCGTTGGTGGGTTTCGGGACAGCCACAACAATGAGCAGTTCTTC
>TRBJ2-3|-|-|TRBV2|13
CASRDVRTDTQYF
TGTGCCAGCAGGGACGTACGCACAGATACGCAGTATTTT
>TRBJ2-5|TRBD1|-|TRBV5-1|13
CASRDRGEETQYF
TGCGCCAGCAGGGACAGGGGGGAAGAGACCCAGTACTTC
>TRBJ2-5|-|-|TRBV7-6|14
CASSLAGLQETQYF
TGTGCCAGCAGCTTAGCAGGGCTCCAAGAGACCCAGTACTTC
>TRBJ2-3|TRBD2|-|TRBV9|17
CASSAGGGGLAANTQYF
TGTGCCAGCAGCGCAGGGGGTGGGGGACTAGCGGCGAATACGCAGTATTTT
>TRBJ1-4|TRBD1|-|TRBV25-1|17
CASSALGGGGSGEKLFF
TGTGCCAGCAGTGCATTAGGAGGGGGCGGCTCGGGTGAAAAACTGTTTTTT
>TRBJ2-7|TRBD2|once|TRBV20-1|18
CSARDRTSGGSLSYEQYF
TGCAGTGCTAGAGACAGGACTAGCGGGGGGTCCCTCTCCTACGAGCAGTACTTC
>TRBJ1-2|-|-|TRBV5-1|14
CASSLLQGNYGYTF
TGCGCCAGCAGCTTGCTGCAGGGGAACTATGGCTACACCTTC
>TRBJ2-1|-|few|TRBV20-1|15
CSARVGNRDYNEQFF
TGCAGTGCTAGAGTGGGGAACCGGGACTACAATGAGCAGTTCTTC
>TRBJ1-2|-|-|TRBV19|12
CASLQGMSGYTF
TGTGCCAGTCTTCAGGGTATGAGCGGCTACACCTTC
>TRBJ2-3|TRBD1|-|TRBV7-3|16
CASSVTGTGGTDTQYF
TGTGCCAGCAGCGTCACCGGGACAGGGGGCACAGATACGCAGTATTTT
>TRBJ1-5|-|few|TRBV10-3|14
CAISESQGNQPQHF
TGTGCCATCAGTGAGTCGCAGGGAAATCAGCCCCAGCATTTT
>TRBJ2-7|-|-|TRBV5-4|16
CASSGKGTLRDYEQYF
TGTGCCAGCAGCGGAAAGGGGACCCTGCGGGACTACGAGCAGTACTTC